The source of this T cell receptor (beta chain) is a study of blood T cell repertoires in COVID-19. Method: immunoSEQ multiplex PCR; TCRdb's copy keeps in-frame clones and lacks some. The profile covers under 300,000 clones, with 70% to 90% appearing a single time and 2.5% taken by the ten largest. The CDR3 is made up of 13 amino acids. Per germline, CDR1 SGHDT and CDR2 YYEEEE. V was pared by 5 bases and J by 6 bases, with 6 bases of the junction left unmatched. The sample taken for sequencing was PBMCs or T cells enriched from blood (not recorded which). This TCR derives from a woman aged 40-49 years with acute COVID-19. This chain links TRBV5-6 with TRBJ1-2; TRBD1 matches at 8 bases. The CDR3 here is CASSAGTGNGYTF. For the CDR3, the DNA is TGTGCCAGCAGTGCCGGGACAGGAAATGGCTACACCTTC. The variable domain in full, with the rest retrieved from reference TRBV5-6 and TRBJ1-2, is DAGVTQSPTHLIKTRGQQVTLRCSPKSGHDTVSWYQQALGQGPQFIFQYYEEEERQRGNFPDRFSGHQFPNYSSELNVNALLLGDSALYLCASSAGTGNGYTFGSGTRLTVV.